The T cell receptor beta chain described here comes from a study of control samples from healthy donors and cancer patients. This clone was counted once. Other DNA sequences in this sample translate to the same CDR3. The V end was cut by 2 bases, the J end by 1 base, with 5 bases between. The V gene's germline CDR1 is MNHEY and CDR2 SVGAGI. CDR3 length: 14 amino acids. Sequencing was performed with immunoSEQ multiplex PCR; in TCRdb, only in-frame clones are kept and a portion is missing. The sample has just over 150,000 clones, over 90% seen once. The chain links TRBV6-5 to TRBJ2-2, with D perhaps assigned TRBD1 or TRBD2 (5 bases each). This clonotype was sampled from a man in his fifties or sixties in good health. What was sequenced was blood. The CDR3 DNA follows: TGTGCCAGCAGTTACGGGGGGAACACCGGGGAGCTGTTTTTT. Amino acid sequence: CASSYGGNTGELFF.